This T cell receptor (beta chain) was profiled in a study of T-cell memory formation after mild COVID-19. This clonotype was seen a few times. TCRdb recomputed calls from the 5' RACE reads with MiXCR, one row per CDR3 protein. The sample includes fewer than 650,000 distinct CDR3 sequences, 15% to 20% of them seen just once. Trimming stripped 5 bases from V and 6 bases from J, with 7 bases between. The CDR3 sequence is 11 residues long. The chain is built from TRBV12-3 or TRBV12-4 and TRBJ1-1, with D unclear. The sequence was collected from an adult woman who had mild COVID-19 (a few samples of this study predate the infection). Cell type and time point are not known. The sequencing sample was made of PBMCs or a T cell subset sorted from them (not recorded which). CDR3 region: CASSRGPEAFF. The CDR3 DNA reads TGTGCCAGCAGTCGTGGGCCTGAAGCTTTCTTT.